Listed below are T cell receptor beta chains from one sample, sequenced in a study of cytomegalovirus exposure and HLA in healthy donors. The method was immunoSEQ multiplex PCR; TCRdb's version includes in-frame clones alone and lacks a portion of them. Of about 300,000 clones detected, roughly 90% appear once; the ten largest clones hold less than 4%. Sequencing used PBMCs. The receptors were sampled from a man aged 40-49 years in good health and CMV-seropositive. CDR3s include the opening cysteine and the closing phenylalanine or tryptophan. Fields, in order: clone size, J gene, V gene, D gene, CDR3 length, CDR3 DNA, CDR3 protein. The D gene is left open where the match is weak. Clone size is given for some rows only: seen once, a few or many times, or a class if the clone is expanded.

>NA|TRBJ2-1|TRBV6-5|TRBD2|16
TGTGCCAGCAGTTACTACGGGACTAGACTTTACAATGAGCAGTTCTTC
CASSYYGTRLYNEQFF
>NA|TRBJ2-5|TRBV6-6|TRBD2|16
TGTGCCAGCAGTTACCTGGGGGGGTTTGGCCAAGAGACCCAGTACTTC
CASSYLGGFGQETQYF
>NA|TRBJ2-1|TRBV13|TRBD2|18
TGTGCCAGCAGCTTGGGACTAGCGGGAGGTGGCTCCTACAATGAGCAGTTCTTC
CASSLGLAGGGSYNEQFF
>NA|TRBJ2-7|TRBV6-5|TRBD1|13
TGTGCCAGCAGCTCCGGGACAGGGTACGAGCAGTACTTC
CASSSGTGYEQYF
>few|TRBJ2-7|TRBV5-6|NA|13
TGTGCCAGCAGCTTGCGGGGTCCCTACGAGCAGTACTTC
CASSLRGPYEQYF
>NA|TRBJ2-1|TRBV25-1|NA|17
TGTGCCAGCAGTGACTCCGGGACACGGACAAATGACAATGAGCAGTTCTTC
CASSDSGTRTNDNEQFF
>NA|TRBJ2-1|TRBV23-1|TRBD2|17
TGCGCCAGCAGTCAATCGGGGACTAGCGGGAGTCTCGATGAGCAGTTCTTC
CASSQSGTSGSLDEQFF
>NA|TRBJ1-5|TRBV19|NA|13
TGTGCCAGTAGTATTCAGAGCAATCAGCCCCAGCATTTT
CASSIQSNQPQHF
>NA|TRBJ2-7|TRBV29-1|TRBD1|14
TGCAGCGCTCTGGACAGGGGGCACTCCTACGAGCAGTACTTC
CSALDRGHSYEQYF
>few|TRBJ2-2|TRBV4-2|TRBD2|15
TGTGCCAGCAGCCAGAGACTAGCGGGAGACGGGGAGCTGTTTTTT
CASSQRLAGDGELFF
>once|TRBJ2-5|TRBV7-9|NA|16
TGTGCCAGCAGCTTAGCGGGTGGGAGGTTGGAAGAGACCCAGTACTTC
CASSLAGGRLEETQYF
>NA|TRBJ1-4|TRBV4-1|TRBD1|15
TGCGCCAGCAGCCAGGGTGGGACAGGGGCCGAAAAACTGTTTTTT
CASSQGGTGAEKLFF
>NA|TRBJ1-1|TRBV19|NA|13
TGTGCCAGTAGTCCAGTAGGGGGCACTGAAGCTTTCTTT
CASSPVGGTEAFF
>NA|TRBJ2-7|TRBV4-1|TRBD1|16
TGCGCCAGCAGCCAGGTTAACAGGGGACCCAAGTACGAGCAGTACTTC
CASSQVNRGPKYEQYF
>few|TRBJ1-4|TRBV6-1|TRBD1|15
TGTGCCAGCAGTGAGCCAGGGGGCTCGAGGGAAAAACTGTTTTTT
CASSEPGGSREKLFF
>NA|TRBJ2-2|TRBV18|NA|13
TGTGCCAGCTCACGGTCCGGCACCGGGGAGCTGTTTTTT
CASSRSGTGELFF
>NA|TRBJ2-7|TRBV6-1|NA|15
TGTGCCAGCAGTGGAACCCGGGACACTTCCTACGAGCAGTACTTC
CASSGTRDTSYEQYF
>NA|TRBJ2-5|TRBV10-3|NA|16
TGTGCCATCAGTGAAGGTAGAACGGCCGGGGAGGAGACCCAGTACTTC
CAISEGRTAGEETQYF
>NA|TRBJ1-4|TRBV7-9|NA|16
TGTGCCAGCAGCCCCACAGGGTTGGGGGCTGGTGAAAAACTGTTTTTT
CASSPTGLGAGEKLFF
>NA|TRBJ1-5|TRBV4-1|NA|15
TGCGCCAGCAGCCCCTTCCTAGGAAGCAATCAGCCCCAGCATTTT
CASSPFLGSNQPQHF
>NA|TRBJ1-2|TRBV6-1|NA|14
TGTGCCAGCAGTTTTACTGTCACTAACTATGGCTACACCTTC
CASSFTVTNYGYTF
>NA|TRBJ2-1|TRBV19|TRBD2|13
TGTGTCTTTAATAGCGGGAGGGATGATGAGCAGTTCTTC
CVFNSGRDDEQFF
>NA|TRBJ2-7|TRBV5-6|NA|14
TGTGCCAGCAGCTTGGCGGGGGGCTACTACGAGCAGTACTTC
CASSLAGGYYEQYF
>once|TRBJ2-5|TRBV25-1|TRBD2|17
TGTGCCAGCAGTGTCCCCGGGGCGGGAGGGTTAGGGGAGACCCAGTACTTC
CASSVPGAGGLGETQYF
>NA|TRBJ1-1|TRBV6-6|NA|14
TGTGCCAGCAGTTACTCGACAGGTGGCGCTGAAGCTTTCTTT
CASSYSTGGAEAFF
>NA|TRBJ1-4|TRBV25-1|NA|15
TGTGCCAGCAGTGAATATTGGACTCCCGGGGAAAAACTGTTTTTT
CASSEYWTPGEKLFF
>NA|TRBJ2-7|TRBV6-5|TRBD1|15
TGTGCCAGCAGTTATGGGGGACAGGGAGGTAACGAGCAGTACTTC
CASSYGGQGGNEQYF
>NA|TRBJ2-1|TRBV7-9|TRBD1|15
TGTGCCAGCAGCTTAGTAGGGCAGGGGGCGAGTGAGCAGTTCTTC
CASSLVGQGASEQFF
>NA|TRBJ2-1|TRBV7-6|NA|13
TGTGCCAGCAGCTTAGGCCGGGGAGATGAGCAGTTCTTC
CASSLGRGDEQFF
>NA|TRBJ2-5|TRBV19|TRBD1|15
TGTGCCAGTAGTATTTGGGACAGGGCTCAAGAGACCCAGTACTTC
CASSIWDRAQETQYF
>NA|TRBJ2-3|TRBV11-3|NA|13
TGTGCCAGCAGCTTAGAGGGAGAAGATACGCAGTATTTT
CASSLEGEDTQYF
>NA|TRBJ2-1|TRBV19|TRBD1|17
TGTGCCAGTAGTATAAATTCGGGACAGTACTCCTACAATGAGCAGTTCTTC
CASSINSGQYSYNEQFF
>few|TRBJ2-4|TRBV6-5|NA|16
TGTGCCAGCAGTTACTCGGTGGCGGGTTCCAAAAACATTCAGTACTTC
CASSYSVAGSKNIQYF
>NA|TRBJ1-2|TRBV7-9|TRBD1|15
TGTGCCAGCAGCTTAAAGGAAGGGGGCCAGGAAGGCTACACCTTC
CASSLKEGGQEGYTF
>NA|TRBJ2-7|TRBV11-2|TRBD2|15
TGTGCCAGCAGCCCAGGGACTAGCGGGAAAGACGAGCAGTACTTC
CASSPGTSGKDEQYF
>NA|TRBJ2-7|TRBV28|TRBD2|16
TGTGCCAGCAGTTTAATCGGGGGAGGGTCCCCCTACGAGCAGTACTTC
CASSLIGGGSPYEQYF
>once|TRBJ1-1|TRBV7-9|TRBD1|15
TGTGCCAGCAGCTTGGACAGGGGGAGGTACACTGAAGCTTTCTTT
CASSLDRGRYTEAFF
>NA|TRBJ2-2|TRBV5-1|TRBD2|17
TGCGCCAGCAGCTTGGCCGGGACTAGCGGGAGCGCCGGGGAGCTGTTTTTT
CASSLAGTSGSAGELFF
>NA|TRBJ1-1|TRBV28|TRBD1|17
TGTGCCAGCAGCCTATCTCAGGGGGCGCGGGCGAACACTGAAGCTTTCTTT
CASSLSQGARANTEAFF
>NA|TRBJ2-1|TRBV9|TRBD2|14
TGTGCCAGCAGCGTACTAGCGGAGGACAATGAGCAGTTCTTC
CASSVLAEDNEQFF
>NA|TRBJ1-2|TRBV28|TRBD1|16
TGTGCCAGCACCTATGAACCCCAGACAGGGAAGGTTGGCTACACCTTC
CASTYEPQTGKVGYTF
>few|TRBJ1-1|TRBV7-2|NA|14
TGTGCCAGCAGCAGACAGATAAGGAACACTGAAGCTTTCTTT
CASSRQIRNTEAFF
>few|TRBJ2-7|TRBV6-1|NA|13
TGTGCCGGCCGGCTCGGCGGCACCTACGAGCAGTACTTC
CAGRLGGTYEQYF
>few|TRBJ1-5|TRBV6-1|TRBD1|15
TGTGCCAGCAACGTAGGCAGGGGGAGCAATCAGCCCCAGCATTTT
CASNVGRGSNQPQHF
>NA|TRBJ1-3|TRBV5-1|TRBD1|17
TGCGCCAGCAGCGTAGGACAGGGTCGGGCCTCTGGAAACACCATATATTTT
CASSVGQGRASGNTIYF
>NA|TRBJ1-4|TRBV6-5|NA|15
TGTGCCAGCAGTTACGACGGAGCAACTAATGAAAAACTGTTTTTT
CASSYDGATNEKLFF
>NA|TRBJ2-3|TRBV4-3|NA|16
TGCGCCAGCAGCCAAGAGACCAGCGGTAGCACAGATACGCAGTATTTT
CASSQETSGSTDTQYF
>NA|TRBJ2-1|TRBV27|NA|16
TGTGCCAGCAGTTTATTGGCGCCCGCAGGTGGCAATGAGCAGTTCTTC
CASSLLAPAGGNEQFF